Presented here are 31 T cell receptor beta chains from one specimen sequenced in a study of shared clonotypes between healthy human individuals. TCRdb keeps only in-frame clones here, not all; method: immunoSEQ multiplex PCR. The table has about 520,000 clones, approximately 78% seen once. Sequencing used PBMCs. The receptors originated from a woman aged 40-49 years in good health. Some clones in this sample may be carry-over from other donors' samples.

The rearrangement links TRBV28 to TRBJ2-7; D not resolved. The CDR3 spans 13 residues. The V gene's germline CDR1 is MDHEN and CDR2 SYDVKM. Trimming left V 8 bases short and J 4 bases short, with 15 bases between. CDR3 sequence: CASRNHARYEQYF. In nucleotides, the CDR3 is TGTGCCAGCCGGAACCACGCGAGATACGAGCAGTACTTC.

The V gene is TRBV18, the J gene TRBJ1-2; TRBD1 aligns across 10 bases. Germline CDR1 and CDR2: KGHSH and LQKENI. The CDR3 length is 19 residues. V trimming: 2 bases; J trimming: 4 bases; junction bases outside the gene matches: 16. CDR3 region: CASSPAISGTGVYGYGYTF. DNA for the CDR3: TGTGCCAGCTCACCAGCAATTTCCGGGACAGGGGTTTATGGCTATGGCTACACCTTC.

The V and J genes are TRBV7-9 and TRBJ2-5; a weak D match, TRBD1 (5 bases). The CDR3 is made up of 12 amino acids. With 6 bases removed from V and 5 bases from J, the gap between germline ends came to 10 bases. Germline assignment: CDR1 SEHNR and CDR2 FQNEAQ (reference sequence). The CDR3 here is CASRQGMETQYF. The CDR3 DNA is TGTGCCAGCAGGCAGGGAATGGAGACCCAGTACTTC. Using reference TRBV7-9 and TRBJ2-5 for the parts outside the CDR3, the full variable domain is DTGVSQNPRHKITKRGQNVTFRCDPISEHNRLYWYRQTLGQGPEFLTYFQNEAQLEKSRLLSDRFSAERPKGSFSTLEIQRTEQGDSAMYLCASRQGMETQYFGPGTRLLVL.

This clone was seen more than once but under ten times. The DNA for the CDR3 is TGTGCCAGCAGCAAGGACCGACATATCTCTGAAGCTTTCTTT. Translated: CASSKDRHISEAFF. The rearrangement joins TRBV7-9 to TRBJ1-1; no firm D call. This CDR3 contains 14 residues. Trimming removed 5 bases from V and 6 bases from J, with 16 bases in between. Germline V gene lookup returns CDR1 SEHNR and CDR2 FQNEAQ (reference sequence).

The gene calls are TRBV28 and TRBJ2-1, with 8 bases matching TRBD2. V lost 6 bases, J lost 8 bases, and 12 bases stayed unmatched. CDR1 MDHEN and CDR2 SYDVKM come from the germline V gene. This CDR3 is 15 amino acids long. This CDR3 reads CASSLTGGLVDEQFF. CDR3 sequence (DNA): TGTGCCAGCAGCTTAACTGGGGGACTAGTGGATGAGCAGTTCTTC.

The J gene is TRBJ1-1, the V gene TRBV10-1, with a weak D call TRBD1 (6 bases). Germline CDR1 WNHNN, CDR2 SYGVQD (reference sequence). Trimming left V 3 bases short and J 10 bases short, with 18 bases between. CDR3 length: 14 amino acids. CDR3 nucleotides: TGCGCCAGCAGTGAATTAGAAAGAGGGGGAAGAGCTTTCTTT. Translated: CASSELERGGRAFF.

The gene calls are TRBV5-6 and TRBJ2-7; D possibly corresponds to TRBD2 (7 bases). Germline CDR1 reads SGHDT; CDR2 reads YYEEEE. The CDR3 runs to 15 residues. V shed 4 bases and J shed 4 bases, with 18 bases lying between them. CDR3 protein: CASSQGPGGGYEQYF. The CDR3 coding sequence is TGTGCCAGCAGCCAGGGGCCGGGGGGCGGATACGAGCAGTACTTC.

The chain is built from TRBV7-7 and TRBJ2-7; D is possibly TRBD1 (5 bases). Per the germline V gene, CDR1 is SSHAT and CDR2 is FNYEAQ (reference sequence). V shed 5 bases and J shed 3 bases, with 11 bases lying between them. This CDR3 spans 13 amino acids. The chain's CDR3 is CASSQGAGYEQYF. CDR3 bases: TGTGCCAGCAGCCAAGGGGCAGGCTACGAGCAGTACTTC. Full variable domain (remainder filled in from reference TRBV7-7 and TRBJ2-7): GAGVSQSPRYKVTKRGQDVTLRCDPISSHATLYWYQQALGQGPEFLTYFNYEAQPDKSGLPSDRFSAERPEGSISTLTIQRTEQRDSAMYRCASSQGAGYEQYFGPGTRLTVT.

The chain recombines TRBV11-3 with TRBJ1-3; D is unclear. The CDR3 has 14 residues. Trimming stripped 1 base from V and 0 bases from J, with 4 bases between. Germline V gene sequence: CDR1 SGHNT, CDR2 YENEEA. CDR3 DNA: TGTGCCAGCAGCTTAGTTCGCTCTGGAAACACCATATATTTT. Encoded protein: CASSLVRSGNTIYF.

This chain uses TRBV15 with TRBJ2-7, with TRBD2 as a possible D gene (5 bases). V lost 0 bases to trimming and J lost 4 bases, with 7 bases between them. The CDR3 totals 13 residues. Germline V CDR1 and CDR2: LNHNV, YYDKDF (reference sequence). This chain's CDR3 is CATSRDEGYEQYF. For the CDR3, the DNA is TGTGCCACCAGCAGAGATGAGGGTTACGAGCAGTACTTC.

There are many counts of this clone. The same CDR3 can be traced to other DNA sequences in this sample. This chain joins TRBV10-3 and TRBJ2-4, with D unclear. Germline V gene data show CDR1 as ENHRY and CDR2 as SYGVKD. The CDR3 is 17 amino acids. Trimming took 0 bases from V and 0 from J, leaving 12 bases between them. This chain's CDR3 is CAISESGLILAKNIQYF. The CDR3 coding sequence is TGTGCCATCAGTGAGTCGGGATTAATCTTAGCCAAAAACATTCAGTACTTC.

The chain has TRBV7-6 and TRBJ2-7, with 7 bases lining up with TRBD1. There are 15 residues in the CDR3. The germline V gene encodes CDR1 SGHVS and CDR2 FNYEAQ. Trimming removed 5 bases from V and 2 bases from J; junction bases left unmatched: 9. The CDR3 region has the DNA TGTGCCAGCAGCCCATCGACAGGGCCAACCTACGAGCAGTACTTC. Translated: CASSPSTGPTYEQYF. The full variable domain, with the rest looked up from reference TRBV7-6 and TRBJ2-7, is GAGVSQSPRYKVTKRGQDVALRCDPISGHVSLYWYRQALGQGPEFLTYFNYEAQQDKSGLPNDRFSAERPEGSISTLTIQRTEQRDSAMYRCASSPSTGPTYEQYFGPGTRLTVT.

The V call is TRBV27, the J call TRBJ1-5, with D hard to call. This CDR3 contains 15 residues. V dropped 7 bases and J dropped 6 bases, with 19 bases sitting between them. The V gene's germline CDR1 is MNHEY and CDR2 SMNVEV (reference sequence). The CDR3 protein is CASNYNRRIFQPQHF. The CDR3 nucleotides are TGTGCCAGCAACTATAACCGGCGGATTTTTCAGCCCCAGCATTTT.

CDR3 region: CASSGRDSRHQPQHF. As DNA, the CDR3 is TGTGCCAGCAGTGGCCGGGACAGTCGGCATCAGCCCCAGCATTTT. This chain connects TRBV6-5 to TRBJ1-5; 7 bases line up with TRBD1. J gave up 5 bases and V 5 bases, and 9 bases lay outside the gene matches. Germline lookup yields CDR1 MNHEY and CDR2 SVGAGI. CDR3 length equals 15 residues.

The chain uses TRBV7-6 and TRBJ2-3; D not certain. This CDR3 comprises 14 residues. V shed 3 bases and J shed 4 bases, with 11 bases lying between them. Germline V gives CDR1 SGHVS, CDR2 FNYEAQ. CDR3 amino acids: CASSFPAGADTQYF. The DNA for the CDR3 is TGTGCCAGCAGCTTTCCGGCTGGGGCAGATACGCAGTATTTT.

The CDR3 coding sequence is TGTGCCAGCAGCGATTACGACAGGGAAGGAACCGGGGAGCTGTTTTTT. Translated: CASSDYDREGTGELFF. V and J are TRBV5-6 and TRBJ2-2; TRBD1 aligns across 7 bases. Germline V gives CDR1 SGHDT, CDR2 YYEEEE. The ends lost 4 bases at V and 5 bases at J; junction bases unmatched: 11. CDR3 size: 16 residues.

V usage is TRBV9 and J usage is TRBJ2-2; 11 nucleotides line up with TRBD2. The CDR3 length is 17 residues. Unmatched junction bases numbered 2, after V lost 0 bases and J lost 1 base. CDR1 SGDLS and CDR2 YYNGEE come from the germline V gene. In DNA, the CDR3 is TGTGCCAGCAGCGTAGTCGGGACTAGCGGGAACACCGGGGAGCTGTTTTTT. It translates to CASSVVGTSGNTGELFF.

In this sample, this clone turned up a few times. Distinct nucleotide sequences in the sample also encode this CDR3. The chain is built from TRBV12-2 and TRBJ1-2; TRBD1, the table's D call, was not compared with the DNA. TRBV12-2 is deemed a pseudogene. The CDR3 extends over 14 amino acids. DNA for the CDR3: TGTGCAAGTCGCTTAGTGGCCCGTAACTATGGCTACACCTTC. This translates into CASRLVARNYGYTF.

As to this clone: A much larger clone lies a single base off, so this may be a read error. The sample carries other DNA sequences with the same CDR3. V is TRBV28 and J is TRBJ1-4; D is possibly TRBD1 (5 bases). The germline V gene encodes CDR1 MDHEN and CDR2 SYDVKM. This CDR3 is built from 15 residues. CDR3 bases: TGTGCCAGCACCTCGTCCAGGGCAACTAATGAAAAACTGTTTTTC. As protein: CASTSSRATNEKLFF.

V is TRBV29-1 and J is TRBJ1-5; D might be TRBD1 (6 bases). Deletions cut 5 bases from V and 2 bases from J, with 19 bases between. Germline assignment: CDR1 SQVTM and CDR2 ANQGSEA. CDR3 length: 16 amino acids. CDR3 residues: CSVSYGVRGGNQPQHF. In DNA, the CDR3 is TGCAGCGTTTCCTACGGAGTAAGGGGGGGCAATCAGCCCCAGCATTTT.

In this sample, this clone turned up once. This chain joins TRBV5-6 and TRBJ2-1, with 14 bases aligning to TRBD2. V was pared by 4 bases and J by 8 bases, with 8 bases of the junction left unmatched. This CDR3 comprises 16 residues. Germline loops: CDR1 SGHDT, CDR2 YYEEEE. This CDR3 is CASSRGLAGARDEQFF. The DNA of the CDR3 is TGTGCCAGCAGCCGGGGACTAGCGGGAGCTAGGGATGAGCAGTTCTTC.

The chain recombines TRBV5-1 with TRBJ1-2; 7 bases line up with TRBD1. Trimming cost V 4 bases and J 0 bases; bases outside gene matches: 9. This CDR3 is 16 amino acids long. The germline CDR1 and CDR2 sequences are SGHRS and YFSETQ. The DNA of the CDR3 is TGCGCCAGCAGCCAGCGGGAGGGGGCTACTAACTATGGCTACACCTTC. Translation: CASSQREGATNYGYTF.

For the CDR3, the DNA is TGTGCCAGCAGCTTCAGCGTTTCTGAAGAGACCCAGTACTTC. Translating gives CASSFSVSEETQYF. The V and J genes are TRBV11-2 and TRBJ2-5, with D unresolved. The V end lost 3 bases, the J end lost 3 bases, and 11 bases lay between the germline ends. This CDR3 spans 14 amino acids. Per the germline V gene, CDR1 is SGHAT and CDR2 is FQNNGV.

This clone appeared once. The chain uses TRBV21-1 and TRBJ2-3; no check of the table's D call, TRBD2, against the DNA was made. TRBV21-1 is listed as a pseudogene. The CDR3 is 18 amino acids. Here the CDR3 DNA reads TGTGCCAGCAGCCCCTGGATGGCGCTAGCGGGAGAAGCAGATACGCAGTATTTT. It specifies CASSPWMALAGEADTQYF.

At least ten counts were recorded for this clone. The chain employs TRBV4-1 and TRBJ1-3; D is unresolved. From germline, CDR1 is MGHRA and CDR2 YSYEKL. V shed 5 bases and J shed 0 bases, with 11 bases lying between them. CDR3 length: 15 residues. The CDR3: CASSSPFSSGNTIYF. The DNA of the CDR3 is TGCGCCAGCAGCTCCCCATTCAGCTCTGGAAACACCATATATTTT.

The chain has TRBV5-4 and TRBJ2-3; D tentatively reads TRBD1 or TRBD2 (5 bases each). There are 15 residues in the CDR3. Trimming took 4 bases from V and 1 from J, leaving 13 bases between them. CDR1 and CDR2 from the germline V gene are SGHNT and YYREEE (reference sequence). The CDR3 spells CASSVRDAGTDTQYF. The CDR3 coding sequence is TGTGCCAGCAGCGTCCGGGACGCAGGCACAGATACGCAGTATTTT.

This chain joins TRBV1 and TRBJ2-7; TRBD2, as called in the table, went unchecked against the DNA. TRBV1 is a pseudogene locus. The CDR3 has 16 residues. CDR3 DNA sequence: TGCACCAGCAGCCCAACTAGCGGGAGGGCCATCTACGAGCAGTACTTC. Its translation is CTSSPTSGRAIYEQYF.

This rearrangement joins TRBV18 to TRBJ1-2; 9 bases align to TRBD1. J was trimmed by 0 bases and V by 3 bases; bases with no gene match: 2. The CDR3 loop spans 15 amino acids. Germline V gene lookup returns CDR1 KGHSH and CDR2 LQKENI. The CDR3 DNA is TGTGCCAGCTCACCGGGACAGGGACCTAACTATGGCTACACCTTC. It encodes CASSPGQGPNYGYTF.

In its sample, this clone was seen many times. The V gene is TRBV28, the J gene TRBJ1-2; 7 positions agree with TRBD1. CDR3 length equals 13 residues. CDR1 is MDHEN, CDR2 SYDVKM, per germline. J was trimmed by 8 bases and V by 10 bases; bases with no gene match: 13. This CDR3 is CATLRGAGQGYTF. Here the CDR3 DNA reads TGTGCCACTCTCAGGGGGGCAGGGCAGGGCTACACCTTC.

As concerns this clone: Because it lacks the conserved phenylalanine or tryptophan at the end, this CDR3 is likely a read error. J is TRBJ2-7 and V is TRBV15; TRBD2 aligns across 7 bases. Per germline, CDR1 LNHNV and CDR2 YYDKDF (reference sequence). Losses at the gene ends were 0 bases for V and 4 bases for J; bases not matched to a gene: 21. The CDR3 loop spans 20 amino acids. The CDR3 reads CATSRDRDWGAGPHRYEQYL. In DNA, the CDR3 is TGTGCCACCAGCAGAGACAGGGATTGGGGAGCGGGACCGCATCGGTACGAGCAGTACCTC.

The chain joins TRBV7-6 to TRBJ1-1; a weak D match, TRBD1 (6 bases). In germline, CDR1 is SGHVS, CDR2 FNYEAQ. CDR3 length equals 15 residues. V gave up 4 bases and J gave up 5 bases, with 17 bases separating them. CDR3 DNA sequence: TGTGCCAGCAGCTACCAGGGGTTAGGCGTAACTGAAGCTTTCTTT. Translation gives CASSYQGLGVTEAFF.